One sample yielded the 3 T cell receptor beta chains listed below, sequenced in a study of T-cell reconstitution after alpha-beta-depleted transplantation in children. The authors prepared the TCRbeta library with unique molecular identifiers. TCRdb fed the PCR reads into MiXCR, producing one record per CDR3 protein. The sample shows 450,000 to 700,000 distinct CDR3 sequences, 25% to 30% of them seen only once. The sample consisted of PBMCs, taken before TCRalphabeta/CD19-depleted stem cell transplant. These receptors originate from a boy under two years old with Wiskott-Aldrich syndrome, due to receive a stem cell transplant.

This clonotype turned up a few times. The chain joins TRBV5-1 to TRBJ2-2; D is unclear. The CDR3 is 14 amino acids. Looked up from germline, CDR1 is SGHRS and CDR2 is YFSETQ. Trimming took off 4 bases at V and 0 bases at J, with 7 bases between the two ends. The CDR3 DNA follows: TGCGCCAGCAGCCCATCCCCGAACACCGGGGAGCTGTTTTTT. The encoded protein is CASSPSPNTGELFF.

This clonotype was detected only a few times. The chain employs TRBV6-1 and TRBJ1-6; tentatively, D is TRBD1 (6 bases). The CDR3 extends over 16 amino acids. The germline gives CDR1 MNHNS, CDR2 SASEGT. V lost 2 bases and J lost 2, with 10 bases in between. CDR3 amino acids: CASSETGGTYNSPLHF. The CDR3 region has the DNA TGTGCCAGCAGTGAAACGGGGGGCACCTATAATTCACCCCTCCACTTT.

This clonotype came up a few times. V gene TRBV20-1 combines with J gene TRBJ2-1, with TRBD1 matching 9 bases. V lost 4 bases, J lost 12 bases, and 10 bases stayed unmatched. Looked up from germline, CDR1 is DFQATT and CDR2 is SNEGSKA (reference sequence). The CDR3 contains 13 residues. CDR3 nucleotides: TGCAGTGCTATACAGGGGGCTCTTAGCGGGCAGTTCTTC. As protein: CSAIQGALSGQFF.